This is a list of T cell receptor beta chains from one sample in a study of blood T cells in healthy people across ages. MiXCR, applied by TCRdb to the 5' RACE reads, yields one record per CDR3 protein. The table has around 1.7 million distinct CDR3 sequences, about 30% seen once. The sample comprised blood. Receptor source: a woman between 25 and 40 years old in good health. Each CDR3 is given with its conserved first and last residue. Fields, in order: clone size, J gene, V gene, D gene, CDR3 protein, CDR3 DNA. The D gene is left open where the match is weak. For some rows the clone size is stated as once, few or many, or as a class when expanded; others skip it.

NA TRBJ1-1 TRBV3-1 NA CASSPGRGGETEAFF TGTGCCAGCAGTCCCGGACGGGGAGGGGAAACTGAAGCTTTCTTT
few TRBJ2-5 TRBV24-1 NA CATGFGETQYF TGTGCCACGGGGTTTGGAGAGACCCAGTACTTC
few TRBJ1-1 TRBV20-1 TRBD1 CSARGQGASTEAFF TGCAGTGCTAGGGGACAGGGGGCCAGCACTGAAGCTTTCTTT
NA TRBJ1-2 TRBV4-1 NA CASSQGVGAPNYGYTF TGCGCCAGCAGCCAAGGGGTCGGGGCCCCCAACTATGGCTACACCTTC
NA TRBJ2-2 TRBV29-1 NA CSGTENTGELFF TGCAGCGGGACGGAGAACACCGGGGAGCTGTTTTTT
few TRBJ2-3 TRBV14 NA CASSQGYVRTDTQYF TGTGCCAGCAGCCAGGGGTATGTCCGCACAGATACGCAGTATTTT
few TRBJ2-7 TRBV28 TRBD2 CASSLTGTSEQYF TGTGCCAGCAGCCTTACGGGGACTAGCGAGCAGTACTTC
NA TRBJ2-1 TRBV4-3 NA CVSSQDSGLVNEQFF TGCGTCAGCAGCCAAGATTCTGGGCTTGTGAATGAGCAGTTCTTC
few TRBJ1-5 TRBV6-2/TRBV6-3 NA CASSGARYQPQHF TGTGCCAGCAGTGGCGCCCGGTATCAGCCCCAGCATTTT
NA TRBJ2-4 TRBV20-1 TRBD1 CSARRSGTDKNIQYF TGCAGTGCTAGGCGATCCGGGACAGATAAAAACATTCAGTACTTC
few TRBJ1-5 TRBV29-1 NA CSVSDRRGQPQHF TGCAGCGTCTCGGACAGACGGGGTCAGCCCCAGCATTTT
many TRBJ2-7 TRBV29-1 NA CSAPTYSYEQYF TGCAGCGCCCCGACTTACTCCTACGAGCAGTACTTC
few TRBJ2-1 TRBV7-2 NA CASSFTGSFSYNEQFF TGTGCCAGCAGCTTTACCGGGTCTTTCTCCTACAATGAGCAGTTCTTC
many TRBJ2-7 TRBV20-1 NA CSARGQGLVYEQYF TGCAGTGCTCGAGGTCAGGGACTCGTCTACGAGCAGTACTTC
few TRBJ1-2 TRBV4-1 NA CASSQAPMGNYGYTF TGCGCCAGCAGCCAAGCCCCAATGGGTAACTACGGCTACACCTTC
few TRBJ1-5 TRBV11-2 NA CASSSAGGRQPQHF TGTGCCAGCAGCTCCGCGGGGGGCCGTCAGCCCCAGCATTTT
few TRBJ1-2 TRBV27 NA CASSLSRRDKSGYTF TGTGCCAGCAGTTTATCTCGACGGGACAAGAGCGGCTACACCTTC
NA TRBJ2-3 TRBV28 TRBD1 CASSTIGQGISDTQYF TGTGCCAGCAGTACAATCGGACAGGGGATCTCAGATACGCAGTATTTT
NA TRBJ2-5 TRBV6-5 TRBD2 CASSWGGGQETQYF TGTGCCAGCAGTTGGGGGGGGGGACAAGAGACCCAGTACTTC
NA TRBJ2-7 TRBV7-9 TRBD2 CASRSGRAVDNEQYF TGTGCCAGCAGAAGCGGGAGGGCGGTAGACAATGAGCAGTACTTC
NA TRBJ2-5 TRBV7-2 TRBD2 CASSRRSAGGETQYF TGTGCCAGCAGCCGAAGATCAGCGGGAGGAGAGACCCAGTACTTC
many TRBJ2-5 TRBV29-1 TRBD2 CSAVPGRETQYF TGCAGCGCTGTACCCGGGAGGGAGACCCAGTACTTC
many TRBJ2-7 TRBV11-2 TRBD2 CASSLLAGGQRGEQYF TGTGCCAGCAGTCTTCTGGCGGGGGGCCAACGAGGTGAGCAGTACTTC
NA TRBJ2-7 TRBV7-9 TRBD2 CASSIQGGTYEQYF TGTGCCAGCAGCATCCAGGGAGGGACCTACGAGCAGTACTTC
NA TRBJ2-7 TRBV6-2/TRBV6-3 NA CASSKGTSSYEQYF TGTGCCAGCAGTAAGGGGACCTCCAGTTACGAGCAGTACTTC
NA TRBJ1-1 TRBV12-3/TRBV12-4 NA CVSSSAKALLNTEAFF TGTGTCAGCAGCTCGGCGAAGGCCTTATTGAACACTGAAGCTTTCTTT
few TRBJ1-4 TRBV29-1 NA CSVAQERGDGFF TGCAGCGTTGCACAGGAAAGAGGCGACGGGTTTTTT
few TRBJ1-3 TRBV20-1 NA CSATRPGGGNTIYF TGCAGTGCTACTAGGCCCGGGGGAGGAAACACCATATATTTT
NA TRBJ1-1 TRBV28 NA CASSAPAPIGAFF TGTGCCAGCAGCGCCCCCGCTCCTATCGGGGCTTTCTTT
many TRBJ1-5 TRBV4-1 NA CASSQETGDQPQHF TGCGCCAGCAGCCAGGAGACAGGAGATCAGCCCCAGCATTTT
few TRBJ2-1 TRBV7-2 TRBD2 CASSKRGLAGATSYNEQFF TGTGCCAGCAGCAAACGGGGACTAGCGGGGGCCACCTCCTACAATGAGCAGTTCTTC
few TRBJ2-7 TRBV2 TRBD2 CASTVTSGSRGEQYF TGTGCCAGCACCGTGACTAGCGGGAGCCGAGGCGAGCAGTACTTC
NA TRBJ2-3 TRBV2 TRBD1 CASRPGQGNTQYF TGTGCCAGCAGGCCGGGACAGGGCAATACGCAGTATTTT
NA TRBJ2-4 TRBV11-1 NA CASSLGYLVGNENIQYF TGTGCCAGCAGCTTAGGTTACTTGGTAGGGAACGAAAACATTCAGTACTTC
NA TRBJ1-1 TRBV7-8 NA CASSLEPLGAEAFF TGTGCCAGCAGCTTAGAGCCTTTAGGCGCTGAAGCTTTCTTT
many TRBJ1-2 TRBV29-1 NA CSVQGGRLYTF TGCAGCGTCCAGGGAGGGCGGCTCTACACCTTC
few TRBJ1-5 TRBV6-1 TRBD1 CASSETQGIWQPQHF TGTGCCAGCAGTGAAACACAGGGGATTTGGCAGCCCCAGCATTTT
NA TRBJ1-6 TRBV7-2 NA CASSLVAGVGSPLHF TGTGCCAGCAGCTTAGTGGCAGGGGTAGGGTCACCCCTCCACTTT
NA TRBJ1-2 TRBV20-1 NA CSAAGTPPNYGYTF TGCAGTGCTGCTGGGACACCACCTAACTATGGCTACACCTTC
many TRBJ2-7 TRBV7-9 TRBD2 CASSPTSGLIYEQYF TGTGCCAGCAGCCCGACTAGCGGGCTAATCTACGAGCAGTACTTC
many TRBJ2-7 TRBV20-1 TRBD1 CSARDSLGQGYEQYF TGCAGTGCTAGGGATTCGTTGGGACAGGGTTACGAGCAGTACTTC
NA TRBJ1-2 TRBV4-1 NA CASSHDRRSNYGYTF TGCGCCAGCAGCCATGATCGACGGAGTAACTATGGCTACACCTTC
few TRBJ1-1 TRBV12-3/TRBV12-4 TRBD1 CASSPGQMLMNTEAFF TGTGCCAGCAGTCCGGGACAGATGTTGATGAACACTGAAGCTTTCTTT
NA TRBJ2-4 TRBV5-4 NA CASSLVTIPDIQYF TGTGCCAGCAGCTTGGTAACAATACCCGACATTCAGTACTTC
few TRBJ2-1 TRBV3-1 NA CASSHSLRANEQFF TGTGCCAGCAGCCACAGTCTGAGAGCCAATGAGCAGTTCTTC
once TRBJ2-1 TRBV6-2/TRBV6-3 NA CAVHAVATYDEQFF TGTGCCGTCCACGCGGTAGCCACCTACGATGAGCAGTTCTTC
many TRBJ2-1 TRBV7-3 TRBD1 CASSKQGQEPYNEQFF TGTGCCAGCAGCAAACAGGGACAGGAGCCCTACAATGAGCAGTTCTTC
few TRBJ1-6 TRBV2 NA CASSGRRYNSPLHF TGTGCCAGCAGTGGGCGGCGTTATAATTCACCCCTCCACTTT
NA TRBJ1-1 TRBV5-1 NA CASSLGPQAGNTEAFF TGCGCCAGCAGCTTAGGGCCGCAAGCGGGGAACACTGAAGCTTTCTTT
NA TRBJ1-2 TRBV12-3/TRBV12-4 TRBD1 CASSTTTGEYGYTF TGTGCCAGCAGTACGACGACAGGGGAATATGGCTACACCTTC
NA TRBJ1-2 TRBV4-3 NA CASSQERDPGVGYTF TGCGCCAGCAGCCAAGAACGGGACCCCGGTGTTGGCTACACCTTC
NA TRBJ1-4 TRBV5-1 NA CASTQGSPNEKLFF TGCGCCAGCACTCAGGGGTCTCCTAATGAAAAACTGTTTTTT
NA TRBJ1-1 TRBV29-1 TRBD1 CSVDHARGRFSANTEAFF TGCAGCGTTGACCATGCCAGGGGGAGGTTTTCTGCAAACACTGAAGCTTTCTTT